This TCR beta chain was recovered during a study of T cells after yellow fever vaccination. TCR cDNA, made by 5'RACE template switching, carried an added universal primer site and UMIs. Each CDR3 protein is one row after TCRdb ran MiXCR on the 5' RACE reads. Here the sample spans 250,000 or so distinct CDR3 sequences, 3.6% being singletons. This clonotype was found many times. Its antigen is still unknown. Overall study findings and caveats: Most clones from primary vaccination were detected again post-booster (about 95% CD4, roughly 85% CD8). A weaker secondary response peaked on day 5, the primary on day 15. Clonotypes shared by both compartments, CD4 and CD8, made up a small share.

This CDR3 is built from 13 residues. Germline CDR1 reads SGHVS; CDR2 reads FNYEAQ. Trimming took 5 bases from V and 2 from J, leaving 8 bases between them. The receptor was isolated from a man aged 18-30 years who received the YFV17D yellow fever vaccine. This chain links TRBV7-6 with TRBJ2-3; no clear D. The sequenced sample was PBMCs, obtained 15 days after the yellow fever booster vaccination. The CDR3 sequence: CASSQTPTDTQYF. Here the CDR3 DNA reads TGTGCCAGCAGCCAGACACCCACAGATACGCAGTATTTT. Supplemented by reference TRBV7-6 and TRBJ2-3, the full variable domain reads GAGVSQSPRYKVTKRGQDVALRCDPISGHVSLYWYRQALGQGPEFLTYFNYEAQQDKSGLPNDRFSAERPEGSISTLTIQRTEQRDSAMYRCASSQTPTDTQYFGPGTRLTVL.